These T cell receptor beta chains were read from a single sample in a study of T cells in Graves' hyperthyroidism and ophthalmopathy. TCRdb re-derived calls from the multiplex PCR reads in MiXCR, one entry per CDR3 protein. The sample yields 350,000 or so distinct CDR3 sequences, roughly a sixth seen once. Sequencing was performed on blood. The receptors originated from a woman in her thirties with Graves' hyperthyroidism that later progressed to Graves' ophthalmopathy. The CDR3 runs from the conserved cysteine through the conserved F or W. A D gene is named only where the DNA matches it firmly. Clone size, where shown, is once, few, many, or a class for clones that have expanded.

clone_size | j_call | d_call | v_call | cdr3_nt | cdr3_aa
. | TRBJ2-2 | . | TRBV4-1 | TGCGCCAGCAGCCAGGTCCAGGGTATGGCCGGGGAGCTGTTTTTT | CASSQVQGMAGELFF
many | TRBJ2-2 | . | TRBV3-1 | TGTGCCAGCAGCCAGATCACTGGGGGGACCGGGGAGCTGTTTTTT | CASSQITGGTGELFF
many | TRBJ2-5 | . | TRBV7-9 | TGTGCCAGCAGCTTAGTGGTCCAAGAGACCCAGTACTTC | CASSLVVQETQYF
many | TRBJ2-7 | . | TRBV5-1 | TGCGCCAGCAGCCGGGCCTCTGCCTCGGATGAGCAGTACTTC | CASSRASASDEQYF
many | TRBJ2-1 | TRBD1 | TRBV25-1 | TGTGCCAGCAGTGAATATAGGGGACAGGGGTCGTACAATGAGCAGTTCTTC | CASSEYRGQGSYNEQFF
many | TRBJ1-1 | TRBD1 | TRBV10-2 | TGCGCCACCGCCGGACAGGGGAAGGGGAACACTGAAGCTTTCTTT | CATAGQGKGNTEAFF
few | TRBJ2-2 | . | TRBV3-1 | TGTGCCAGCAGCCGCATCGGGACGGACTCGAACACCGGGGAGCTGTTTTTT | CASSRIGTDSNTGELFF
. | TRBJ1-1 | . | TRBV28 | TGTGCCAGCATAAAACCGTCTTTGGCCGCATCCACTGAAGCTTTCTTT | CASIKPSLAASTEAFF
many | TRBJ2-7 | TRBD2 | TRBV3-1 | TGTGCCAGCAGCCATGGTAGCGGGGCTCTAGTCGAGCAGTACTTC | CASSHGSGALVEQYF
. | TRBJ2-7 | . | TRBV7-9 | TGTGCCAGCAGCGCCTACCGGGAAGCCTACGAGCAGTACTTC | CASSAYREAYEQYF
many | TRBJ2-3 | TRBD2 | TRBV12-3/TRBV12-4 | TGTGCCAGCAGTTCCGATCCGACTAGCGGGGGGTTGTATACGCAGTATTTT | CASSSDPTSGGLYTQYF
few | TRBJ2-7 | . | TRBV20-1 | TGCAGTGCTAGATATCTGGGGCACTCCTACGAGCAGTACTTC | CSARYLGHSYEQYF
many | TRBJ2-3 | . | TRBV15 | TGTGCCACCAGCAGAGGGCAAGATTCCGCTGGCACAGATACGCAGTATTTT | CATSRGQDSAGTDTQYF
many | TRBJ2-2 | TRBD2 | TRBV12-3/TRBV12-4 | TGTGCCAGCACCATCAAGGCGGGGGGGAACACCGGGGAGCTGTTTTTT | CASTIKAGGNTGELFF
many | TRBJ2-7 | TRBD2 | TRBV6-1 | TGTGCCAGCTGCGGTCAGTACCTAGCGGGAGGCCCCTACGAGCAGTACTTC | CASCGQYLAGGPYEQYF
. | TRBJ1-6 | . | TRBV7-2 | TGTGCCAGCAGCTTAGGTCCCCTAAATTCACCCCTCCACTTT | CASSLGPLNSPLHF
many | TRBJ1-5 | TRBD1 | TRBV15 | TGTGCCACCAGCGGGGGGACAGGGTCCAATCAGCCCCAGCATTTT | CATSGGTGSNQPQHF
many | TRBJ2-7 | . | TRBV5-1 | TGCGCCAGCAGCGCCCGTCCTATCGGAGGGGTTTCCTACGAGCAGTACTTC | CASSARPIGGVSYEQYF
. | TRBJ2-1 | TRBD2 | TRBV5-1 | TGCGCCAGCGGACGGTTAGCGGGGGGCCGCCATGAGCAGTTCTTC | CASGRLAGGRHEQFF
once | TRBJ2-2 | . | TRBV6-2/TRBV6-3 | TGTGCCAGCAGCCCGGCGGGACCCCAATTTGGGGAGCTGTTTTTT | CASSPAGPQFGELFF
many | TRBJ2-7 | . | TRBV27 | TGTGCCAGCAGTTTATTGGCGGCCTCCTACGAGCAGTACTTC | CASSLLAASYEQYF
many | TRBJ1-2 | . | TRBV5-6 | TGTGCCAGCAGACGTTACCTTCCGGACTATGGCTACACCTTC | CASRRYLPDYGYTF
many | TRBJ1-1 | . | TRBV30 | TGTGCCTGGAGGGCTGGGCAGCCGAACACTGAAGCTTTCTTT | CAWRAGQPNTEAFF
. | TRBJ1-4 | . | TRBV2 | TGTGCCAGCAGTGACAGAAACACTAATGAAAAACTGTTTTTT | CASSDRNTNEKLFF
. | TRBJ2-1 | . | TRBV6-5 | TGTGCCAGCAGTTCGTTGACGAGCTCCTACAATGAGCAGTTCTTC | CASSSLTSSYNEQFF
. | TRBJ1-4 | TRBD1 | TRBV20-1 | TGCAGTGCCATAGACAGGGGGCGAGGATATGAAAAACTGTTTTTT | CSAIDRGRGYEKLFF
. | TRBJ1-2 | TRBD1 | TRBV4-2 | TGTGCCAGCAGCCAAGATAGGGCCAGGGGGCATTTGAACTATGGCTACACCTTC | CASSQDRARGHLNYGYTF
. | TRBJ1-2 | . | TRBV6-6 | TGTGCCAGCAGTTACAATATGGACGGGGGTTGGGGCTACACCTTC | CASSYNMDGGWGYTF